The 4 T cell receptor beta chains below come from one sample, sequenced in a study of blood T cell repertoires in COVID-19. The data were produced by immunoSEQ multiplex PCR, yet TCRdb's version contains in-frame clones alone and is incomplete. Of 35,000 to 45,000 clones listed, about 89% are singletons. Sequencing was done on a sample of peripheral blood. The receptors stem from a human donor in a cohort sampled during active COVID-19.

The chain joins TRBV27 to TRBJ2-7, with TRBD2 matching 9 bases. The germline CDR1 and CDR2 sequences are MNHEY and SMNVEV (reference sequence). The V and J ends lost 7 bases and 6 bases, in that order; junction bases with no gene match: 7. The length of the CDR3 is 13 residues. The CDR3 nucleotides read TGTGCCAGCACCGGGACTAGCTTAGTCGAGCAGTACTTC. Residues: CASTGTSLVEQYF.

This clone turned up a few times. This chain joins TRBV29-1 and TRBJ1-2, with D hard to call. This CDR3 contains 12 residues. Trimming shortened V by 3 bases and J by 0 bases, and 5 bases separated the two germline ends. Germline loops: CDR1 SQVTM, CDR2 ANQGSEA. The CDR3 loop is CSVDVANYGYTF. CDR3 bases: TGCAGCGTTGATGTAGCTAACTATGGCTACACCTTC. The whole variable domain, remainder taken from reference TRBV29-1 and TRBJ1-2, is SAVISQKPSRDICQRGTSLTIQCQVDSQVTMMFWYRQQPGQSLTLIATANQGSEATYESGFVIDKFPISRPNLTFSTLTVSNMSPEDSSIYLCSVDVANYGYTFGSGTRLTVV.

This sequence joins TRBV29-1 and TRBJ2-6, with a possible D match to TRBD1 (5 bases). Germline V CDR1 and CDR2: SQVTM, ANQGSEA. Trimming took off 4 bases at V and 2 bases at J, with 9 bases between the two ends. This CDR3 comprises 14 residues. Written as DNA, the CDR3 is TGCAGCGTTGGGGGCACGGCTGGGGCCAACGTCCTGACTTTC. Amino acid sequence: CSVGGTAGANVLTF.

The gene calls are TRBV2 and TRBJ2-5; D might be TRBD1 (5 bases). The CDR3 has 13 residues. Germline assignment: CDR1 SNHLY and CDR2 FYNNEI. The germline V and J ends were trimmed by 4 bases and 5 bases, with 11 bases remaining between them. The DNA for the CDR3 is TGTGCCAGCAGTGTAGAAGGGGTTGAGACCCAGTACTTC. Its translation is CASSVEGVETQYF.